Below are 30 T cell receptor beta chains sequenced from a single sample in a study of blood T cell repertoires in COVID-19. Clones were read by immunoSEQ multiplex PCR, and TCRdb kept only the in-frame ones, dropping some. The sample lists 150,000 to 200,000 clones, roughly 80% occurring once. Sequencing was done on a sample of peripheral blood. The receptor source for this set is a man in his fifties or sixties with active or convalescent COVID-19.

The rearrangement joins TRBV18 to TRBJ1-4, with TRBD1 matching over 9 bases. Germline CDR1 reads KGHSH; CDR2 reads LQKENI. V trimming: 0 bases; J trimming: 1 base; junction bases outside the gene matches: 3. The length of the CDR3 is 17 residues. The CDR3 sequence: CASSPPPGQGTNEKLFF. The CDR3 nucleotides read TGTGCCAGCTCACCACCGCCGGGACAGGGAACTAATGAAAAACTGTTTTTT.

The table lists this clone with a few counts. This rearrangement joins TRBV21-1 to TRBJ2-7; the table assigns TRBD2, which was not confirmed against the DNA. TRBV21-1 represents a pseudogene. This CDR3 region has 10 residues. CDR3 nucleotides: TGTGCCAGCAGCCGACTAGCGCAGTACTTC. This encodes CASSRLAQYF.

The rearrangement uses TRBV7-8 and TRBJ2-3; 12 bases are shared with TRBD2. The germline CDR1 and CDR2 sequences are SGHVS and FQNEAQ. The CDR3 has 16 amino acids. V shed 5 bases and J 4 bases; nucleotides not matched to a gene: 7. The CDR3 sequence: CASSASSGRAADTQYF. CDR3 sequence (DNA): TGTGCCAGCAGCGCATCTAGCGGGAGGGCCGCAGATACGCAGTATTTT.

Only one count was recorded for this clone. The gene calls are TRBV27 and TRBJ1-1; D is ambiguous. Trimming stripped 3 bases from V and 1 base from J, with 9 bases between. The CDR3 has 14 amino acids. The germline CDR1 and CDR2 sequences are MNHEY and SMNVEV (reference sequence). The CDR3 sequence: CASSFRGGNTEAFF. CDR3 bases: TGTGCCAGCAGTTTTCGGGGTGGGAACACTGAAGCTTTCTTT.

This clone was seen more than once but under ten times. V and J are TRBV6-5 and TRBJ2-5, with a possible D match to TRBD2 (6 bases). This CDR3 has 14 amino acids. The V gene lost 6 bases and the J gene lost 1 base, with 12 bases spanning the gap. CDR1 is MNHEY and CDR2 is SVGAGI in the germline V gene. CDR3 coding DNA: TGTGCCAGCAGACTTATCGGGGGCCAAGAGACCCAGTACTTC. This sequence encodes CASRLIGGQETQYF.

This clone came up once. The chain employs TRBV6-5 and TRBJ2-3, with D possibly TRBD2 on 6 matching bases. From germline, CDR1 is MNHEY and CDR2 SVGAGI. The CDR3 covers 13 residues. The V gene lost 7 bases and the J gene lost 8 bases, with 16 bases spanning the gap. CDR3 loop: CASIGGRSRTQYF. Written as DNA, the CDR3 is TGTGCCAGCATCGGAGGGAGGTCGCGTACGCAGTATTTT.

Notes on this clone: One end of the junction fails to match germline, which may point to a read error. The V and J genes are TRBV4-2 and TRBJ2-1; D is unresolved. The CDR3 extends over 14 amino acids. Germline V lookup: CDR1 LGHNA, CDR2 YNFKEQ. The CDR3, as DNA: TGTACCAGCAGCCAAGATTTCAGTACCGATGAGCAGTTCTTC. Its protein product is CTSSQDFSTDEQFF.

This clone was recorded only once. This chain joins TRBV3-1 (or the pseudogene TRBV3-2) and TRBJ1-1; no clear D gene. Trimming removed 1 base at V and 1 base at J, with 4 bases between. The germline V gene encodes CDR1 LGHDT and CDR2 YNNKEL (reference sequence). The CDR3 is made up of 13 amino acids. The CDR3: CASSQAKNTEAFF. The CDR3 DNA follows: TGTGCCAGCAGCCAAGCCAAGAACACTGAAGCTTTCTTT.

This clone appeared a few times. V usage is TRBV12-3 or TRBV12-4 and J usage is TRBJ2-7, with D possibly being TRBD1 (5 bases). There are 13 residues in the CDR3. Trimming left V 8 bases short and J 0 bases short, with 11 bases between. CDR3 in amino acids: CASGLQGSYEQYF. In DNA, the CDR3 is TGTGCCAGCGGATTGCAGGGCTCCTACGAGCAGTACTTC.

The genes are TRBV28 and TRBJ2-3, with 11 bases matching TRBD2. This CDR3 is 19 amino acids long. Germline assignment: CDR1 MDHEN and CDR2 SYDVKM. Germline trimming cut 7 bases from V and 0 bases from J; bases unmatched to any gene: 15. The CDR3 loop is CASTLGTDRLAGSTDTQYF. The CDR3 DNA is TGTGCCAGCACCCTCGGGACAGATCGACTAGCGGGGAGCACAGATACGCAGTATTTT.

Only a few counts were recorded for this clone. The rearrangement joins TRBV9 to TRBJ1-1, with TRBD1 as a possible D gene (5 bases). The CDR3 consists of 14 residues. Germline V lookup: CDR1 SGDLS, CDR2 YYNGEE. Trimming removed 3 bases at V and 4 bases at J, with 13 bases between. The CDR3 loop reads CASSGLPGATEAFF. CDR3 bases: TGTGCCAGCAGCGGACTCCCTGGGGCCACTGAAGCTTTCTTT.

This chain uses TRBV28 with TRBJ1-2; the match to TRBD1 covers 10 bases. The CDR3 covers 14 residues. Per the germline V gene, CDR1 is MDHEN and CDR2 is SYDVKM. The trim removed 4 bases at V and 10 bases at J, leaving 9 bases unmatched. The CDR3 spells CASSSTSGQGHYTF. In nucleotides, the CDR3 is TGTGCCAGCAGTTCAACCTCGGGACAGGGGCACTACACCTTC.

Here the CDR3 reads CASSSTSAETQYF. The CDR3 nucleotides are TGTGCCAGCAGTTCGACTAGCGCGGAGACCCAGTACTTC. V gene TRBV6-2 or TRBV6-3 combines with J gene TRBJ2-5, with 8 positions matching TRBD2. Germline CDR1 is MNHEY and CDR2 is SVGEGT. The CDR3 spans 13 residues. Unmatched junction bases numbered 3, after V lost 4 bases and J lost 5 bases.

This clone was detected only a few times. The chain uses TRBV28 and TRBJ1-2, with 7 bases aligning to TRBD1. V was pared by 6 bases and J by 2 bases, with 6 bases of the junction left unmatched. Germline V gives CDR1 MDHEN, CDR2 SYDVKM. The CDR3 totals 14 residues. CDR3 sequence: CASSPQGGNYGYTF. In DNA, the CDR3 is TGTGCCAGCAGCCCTCAGGGGGGCAACTATGGCTACACCTTC.

The chain carries TRBV9 and TRBJ2-6, with a possible D match to TRBD1 (5 bases). V was cut by 1 base and J by 1 base, with 6 bases left in between. The germline gives CDR1 SGDLS, CDR2 YYNGEE. CDR3 length: 15 residues. The CDR3: CASSVSGSGANVLTF. The CDR3 DNA reads as TGTGCCAGCAGCGTATCAGGGTCTGGGGCCAACGTCCTGACTTTC.

The V and J genes are TRBV4-3 and TRBJ2-2; the D gene is possibly TRBD1 (5 bases). The germline CDR1 and CDR2 sequences are LGHNA and YSLEER. CDR3 length: 15 amino acids. V lost 1 base to trimming and J lost 4 bases, with 10 bases between them. The DNA of the CDR3 is TGCGCCAGCAGCCAAGGAACAGGTCCCACCGGGGAGCTGTTTTTT. Protein product: CASSQGTGPTGELFF.

V gene TRBV18 combines with J gene TRBJ1-2; tentative D call: TRBD1 (5 bases). The CDR3 length is 16 residues. V was trimmed by 2 bases and J by 3 bases, leaving 16 bases between them. The germline V gene has CDR1 KGHSH and CDR2 LQKENI. CDR3 coding DNA: TGTGCCAGCTCACCAGTAGGGGCTCGGAGGGACTATGGCTACACCTTC. Amino acid sequence: CASSPVGARRDYGYTF.

CDR3 bases: TGTGCCACCAGTGATGGGGACACTCTTATCTATGGCTACACCTTC. Encoded protein: CATSDGDTLIYGYTF. This sequence joins TRBV24-1 and TRBJ1-2, with D possibly TRBD1 on 6 matching bases. V gave up 3 bases and J gave up 4 bases, with 14 bases separating them. Germline CDR1 KGHDR, CDR2 SFDVKD. There are 15 residues in the CDR3.

V and J are TRBV2 and TRBJ1-3, with D maybe TRBD1 (6 bases). This CDR3 is built from 13 residues. The germline V and J ends were trimmed by 6 bases and 7 bases, with 13 bases remaining between them. Germline values: CDR1 SNHLY, CDR2 FYNNEI. The CDR3 DNA sequence: TGTGCCAGCAGCACTGGACAGCGGAACACCATATATTTT. Its protein is CASSTGQRNTIYF.

This chain uses TRBV27 with TRBJ2-1; 13 positions agree with TRBD2. Germline-derived CDR1 and CDR2 are MNHEY and SMNVEV (reference sequence). J gave up 5 bases and V 7 bases, and 5 bases lay outside the gene matches. The CDR3 totals 15 residues. CDR3 amino acids: CASTLLAGGHNEQFF. In DNA, the CDR3 is TGTGCCAGCACCCTACTAGCGGGAGGGCACAATGAGCAGTTCTTC.

The chain uses TRBV7-8 and TRBJ2-2; TRBD1 matches 12 bases. The CDR3 is 15 amino acids. V lost 5 bases to trimming and J lost 6 bases; unmatched junction nucleotides: 4. Germline CDR1 reads SGHVS; CDR2 reads FQNEAQ. CDR3 residues: CASSRRDRGPGELFF. CDR3 bases: TGTGCCAGCAGCCGCCGGGACAGGGGGCCCGGGGAGCTGTTTTTT.

The rearrangement joins TRBV5-6 to TRBJ2-5; tentative D call: TRBD1 (7 bases). Germline CDR1 SGHDT, CDR2 YYEEEE. The length of the CDR3 is 15 residues. V lost 7 bases and J lost 2, with 18 bases in between. In nucleotides, the CDR3 is TGTGCCAGCTCAGCTAGGAGGGGGCTTCAAGAGACCCAGTACTTC. This sequence encodes CASSARRGLQETQYF.

J is TRBJ1-1 and V is TRBV7-3; the D gene is possibly TRBD1 (5 bases). V shed 2 bases and J shed 2 bases, with 9 bases lying between them. The CDR3 consists of 14 residues. Germline CDR1 reads SGHTA; CDR2 reads FQGTGA. Here the CDR3 reads CASSLQGRNTEAFF. Here the CDR3 DNA reads TGTGCCAGCAGCTTACAGGGCAGAAACACTGAAGCTTTCTTT.

This chain joins TRBV3-1 (or the pseudogene TRBV3-2) and TRBJ1-4; a weak D match, TRBD1 (6 bases). The CDR3 totals 15 residues. The ends were cut back, 1 base at V and 5 bases at J, with 11 bases in the middle. Looked up from germline, CDR1 is LGHDT and CDR2 is YNNKEL (reference sequence). CDR3 protein: CASSQARGGNEKLFF. The CDR3 nucleotides read TGTGCCAGCAGCCAAGCTAGGGGGGGGAATGAAAAACTGTTTTTT.

The gene calls are TRBV7-2 and TRBJ2-1, with 12 bases aligning to TRBD2. This CDR3 region has 16 residues. Germline CDR1 SGHTA, CDR2 FQGNSA. J gave up 5 bases and V 5 bases, and 7 bases lay outside the gene matches. CDR3 DNA sequence: TGTGCCAGCAGCCCTCCTGGACTAGCGGGGAACAATGAGCAGTTCTTC. Its protein product is CASSPPGLAGNNEQFF. The complete variable domain, with remaining parts taken from reference TRBV7-2 and TRBJ2-1, reads GAGVSQSPSNKVTEKGKDVELRCDPISGHTALYWYRQSLGQGLEFLIYFQGNSAPDKSGLPSDRFSAERTGGSVSTLTIQRTQQEDSAVYLCASSPPGLAGNNEQFFGPGTRLTVL.

In this sample, this clone turned up a few times. The identical CDR3 is also encoded by other nucleotide sequences in the sample. CDR3 DNA: TGTGCCAGCAGCTTGGCGAGCGGGAGCTCCTACAATGAGCAGTTCTTC. This codes for CASSLASGSSYNEQFF. The V and J genes are TRBV5-4 and TRBJ2-1; 8 nucleotides agree with TRBD2. Germline CDR1 and CDR2: SGHNT and YYREEE (reference sequence). This CDR3 is 16 amino acids long. V was pared by 0 bases and J by 0 bases, with 2 bases of the junction left unmatched.

The J gene is TRBJ2-3, the V gene TRBV5-1; TRBD1 agrees at 9 bases. Trimming took 4 bases from V and 6 from J; bases not matched to a gene: 9. The CDR3 covers 15 residues. Germline CDR1 SGHRS, CDR2 YFSETQ. The CDR3, as DNA: TGCGCCAGCAGCGAGGACAGGGGATCTCCCGATACGCAGTATTTT. Translating gives CASSEDRGSPDTQYF.

The rearrangement links TRBV6-6 to TRBJ2-2, with TRBD2 matching 10 bases. Germline-derived CDR1 and CDR2 are MNHNY and SVGAGI (reference sequence). This CDR3 is built from 18 residues. V dropped 5 bases and J dropped 6; count of bases not matched to a gene: 15. The CDR3 region is CASSLRTSLAGVPGELFF. CDR3 nucleotides: TGTGCCAGCAGTCTCAGGACGTCCCTAGCGGGGGTCCCCGGGGAGCTGTTTTTT.

CDR3 coding DNA: TGTGCCAGCAGCCAAAACCCGGGACTAGCGGACTACGAGCAGTACTTC. The encoded protein is CASSQNPGLADYEQYF. V is TRBV4-2 and J is TRBJ2-7; TRBD2 matches 11 bases. The germline V gene has CDR1 LGHNA and CDR2 YNFKEQ. The CDR3 is made up of 16 amino acids. Trimming removed 2 bases from V and 3 bases from J; junction bases left unmatched: 6.

The V and J genes are TRBV29-1 and TRBJ1-4, with D hard to call. This CDR3 has 13 residues. Between the trimmed V and J ends, which lost 4 bases and 8 bases, there was a span of 14 bases. Germline-derived CDR1 and CDR2 are SQVTM and ANQGSEA. The CDR3 bases are TGCAGCGTTGGGGTCCAGCCGCGGGAAAAACTGTTTTTT. Amino acids: CSVGVQPREKLFF.